Sequencing of this T cell receptor beta chain was carried out in a study of Tregs in tolerant kidney transplant recipients (dated 2019 in TCRdb). With respect to the entire study: The transplants used related donors along with nonmyeloablative bone marrow transplantation, and in the human trials mixed chimerism was transient. The study used TCRbeta sequencing to identify donor-specific regulatory T cells before combined kidney and bone marrow transplantation, then tracked those cells after transplant.

For TCRbeta CDR3 sequencing, genomic DNA was extracted from sorted cells using the QIAGEN DNeasy Blood and Tissue Kit. Through immunoSEQ, high-throughput TCRbeta CDR3 sequencing was done commercially, including PCR amplification with internal controls and bias correction. Regarding the original processing steps: Unique productive TCRbeta sequences were defined by CDR3 nucleotide sequence where primers matched, and otherwise by CDR3 amino acid sequence together with Vbeta and Jbeta genes. To correct for sorting error, sequences found in more than one sorted population at a frequency ratio of 2:1 or less were discarded, and the remaining shared sequences were assigned to the population with the higher frequency. A sequence counted as donor-reactive if, in CFSE-low cells, the sequence had a frequency of at least 0.01% and was expanded at least 5-fold compared with unstimulated cells. Jensen-Shannon divergence calculated on the top 100 TCRbeta sequences ranked by frequency was used to measure repertoire divergence. For samples with multiple sequencing runs, sorting error was corrected in each run separately before the runs were combined. In TCRdb, the immuneACCESS table is reduced to in-frame sequences with V and J assigned. These tables do not hold every clone; where another copy was compared, an unresolved V gene accounts for under half, and the others remain unexplained. V and J calls and clone size are as listed in that table; D and trimming were resolved from the DNA. In all, the sample holds more than 60,000 clones, and 85% to 90% of those were seen once. The ten largest clones capture more than 0.35% of the sample.

Concerning this clone: The specificity of this receptor is unknown. Base-call qualities are not available, and no considerably larger clone is one nucleotide away.

The investigation overall reported the following: Donor-specific Treg expansion was found to exceed global Treg expansion in tolerant patients, suggesting antigen-driven rather than nonspecific expansion. Expanding Tregs with activated donor B cells appeared to identify the most biologically relevant and donor-specific TCRbeta repertoire. Biological reproducibility was not directly addressed, though technical replication error appeared minimal. Because the PCR primers were changed over time for some patients, nucleotide-level comparison could not be performed across the samples from those patients. Because the study included only a small number of patients, the results must be confirmed in larger populations and under other immunosuppression protocols.

According to the study, the label for this sample's time point signals: blood sample drawn before combined kidney and bone marrow transplant. Thawed PBMCs were FACS-sorted into unstimulated Tregs (CD4+CD25+CD127-), CD4+ non-Tregs (CD4+CD25-), CD4 cells and CD8 cells. The patients were several recipients of combined kidney and bone marrow transplants from the ITN036ST trial, and samples were available only from these trial subjects. Healthy control blood was separated into PBMCs by Ficoll density gradient and cryopreserved, and patient PBMCs were collected both before and after transplant. The receptor's source is a human donor who received a combined kidney and bone marrow transplant. The sequencing here drew on CD4+ T cells from blood, taken before the transplant.

The nucleotide sequence reads as follows: TGTGCCAGCAGCTTAGAACGCGGCTACGAGCAGTACTTC. Translated, it gives CASSLERGYEQYF. The chain employs TRBV11-2 and TRBJ2-7; a confident D gene designation cannot be given. CDR1 and CDR2 are drawn from the germline V gene: SGHAT, FQNNGV. The trim is 0 bases for V and 3 bases for J, with a gap of 6 bases between the germline ends. The CDR3 starts with the cysteine, ends with the phenylalanine, and has 13 residues. Only the CDR3 DNA stays, 39 bases, in frame from base 1. Full variable domain (CDR3 extended with the reference TRBV11-2 and TRBJ2-7 proteins): EAGVAQSPRYKIIEKRQSVAFWCNPISGHATLYWYQQILGQGPKLLIQFQNNGVVDDSQLPKDRFSAERLKGVDSTLKIQPAKLEDSAVYLCASSLERGYEQYFGPGTRLTVT.